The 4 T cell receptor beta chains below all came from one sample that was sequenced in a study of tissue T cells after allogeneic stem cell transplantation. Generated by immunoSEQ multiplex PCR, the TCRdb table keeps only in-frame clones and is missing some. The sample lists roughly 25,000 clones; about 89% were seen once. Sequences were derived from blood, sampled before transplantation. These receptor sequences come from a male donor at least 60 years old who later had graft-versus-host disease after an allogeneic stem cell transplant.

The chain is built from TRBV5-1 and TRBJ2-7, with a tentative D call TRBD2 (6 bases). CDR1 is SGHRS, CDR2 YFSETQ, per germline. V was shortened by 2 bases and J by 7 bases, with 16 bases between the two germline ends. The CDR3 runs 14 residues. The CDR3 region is CASSFAGGATEQYF. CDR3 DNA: TGCGCCAGCAGCTTCGCAGGAGGGGCGACGGAGCAGTACTTC. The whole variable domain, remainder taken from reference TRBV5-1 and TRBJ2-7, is KAGVTQTPRYLIKTRGQQVTLSCSPISGHRSVSWYQQTPGQGLQFLFEYFSETQRNKGNFPGRFSGRQFSNSRSEMNVSTLELGDSALYLCASSFAGGATEQYFGPGTRLTVT.

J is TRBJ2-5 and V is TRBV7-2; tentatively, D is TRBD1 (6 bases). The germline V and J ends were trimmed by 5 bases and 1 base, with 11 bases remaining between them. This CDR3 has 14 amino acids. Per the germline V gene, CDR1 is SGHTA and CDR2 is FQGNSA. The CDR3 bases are TGTGCCAGCAGCCTACAGGGATCCCAAGAGACCCAGTACTTC. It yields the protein CASSLQGSQETQYF. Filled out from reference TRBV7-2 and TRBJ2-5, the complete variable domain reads GAGVSQSPSNKVTEKGKDVELRCDPISGHTALYWYRQSLGQGLEFLIYFQGNSAPDKSGLPSDRFSAERTGGSVSTLTIQRTQQEDSAVYLCASSLQGSQETQYFGPGTRLLVL.

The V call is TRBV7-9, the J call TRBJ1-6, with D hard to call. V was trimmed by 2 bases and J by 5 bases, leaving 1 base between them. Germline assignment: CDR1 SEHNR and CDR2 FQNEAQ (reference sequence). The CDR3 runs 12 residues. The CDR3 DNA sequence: TGTGCCAGCAGCTTAAATAATTCACCCCTCCACTTT. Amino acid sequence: CASSLNNSPLHF.

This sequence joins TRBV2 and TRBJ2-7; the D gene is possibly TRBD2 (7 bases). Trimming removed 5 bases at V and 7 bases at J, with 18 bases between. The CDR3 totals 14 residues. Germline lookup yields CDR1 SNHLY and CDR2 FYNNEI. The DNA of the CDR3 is TGTGCCAGCAGTTTATTGGGGGGGGCTGGGGAGCAGTACTTC. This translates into CASSLLGGAGEQYF. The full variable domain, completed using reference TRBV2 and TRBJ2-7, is EPEVTQTPSHQVTQMGQEVILRCVPISNHLYFYWYRQILGQKVEFLVSFYNNEISEKSEIFDDQFSVERPDGSNFTLKIRSTKLEDSAMYFCASSLLGGAGEQYFGPGTRLTVT.